This is a list of T cell receptor beta chains from one sample in a study of human T cells and chemical hapten exposure. Via MiXCR, TCRdb re-called the RACE reads, giving one row per CDR3 protein. The repertoire consists of some 50,000 distinct CDR3 sequences, with 4.4% occurring once and the leading ten covering under 7%. The sequenced material came from whole blood. These receptors all stem from a human donor in good health. Some clones in this sample may be carry-over from other donors' samples. CDR3s leave out the opening cysteine and the closing phenylalanine or tryptophan. Expanded clones are given a class, and other clones once, few, many or no size at all.

>many|TRBV20-1|TRBJ1-2
SAWAPTNYGYT
>many|TRBV6-6|TRBJ1-2
ASSDRGRGYGYT
>many|TRBV28|TRBJ1-2
AAGGKGYT
>many|TRBV20-1|TRBJ2-7
SAQDFRLGTYEQY
>many|TRBV20-1|TRBJ2-2
SARGRGGPGELF
>NA|TRBV28|TRBJ2-1
ASSPVGGSYNEQF
>many|TRBV6-5|TRBJ1-5
ASSSAVGSNQPQH
>few|TRBV5-1|TRBJ2-7
ASSRAGAEQY
>NA|TRBV6-1|TRBJ2-1
ASSELGAGAYNEQF
>many|TRBV9|TRBJ1-3
ASSVLSGGLSGNTIY
>NA|TRBV20-1|TRBJ1-3
SARVGATSGNTIY
>many|TRBV18|TRBJ2-3
ASSMLADRAADTQY
>many|TRBV20-1|TRBJ2-7
SAREDGYEQY
>few|TRBV19|TRBJ1-5
ASSVEDRGKWIQPQH
>many|TRBV29-1|TRBJ2-4
SVRGDGTKNIQY